Each of the 2 T cell receptor beta chains below was sequenced from the same sample in a study of OX40 agonist ivuxolimab in advanced cancers. Clones were sequenced by immunoSEQ multiplex PCR, and TCRdb holds only the in-frame ones, with some missing. The sample holds tens of thousands of clones, roughly four fifths seen once. Sequences were derived from CD4+ or CD8+ T cells sorted from blood, sampled in a trial of the OX40 agonist ivuxolimab. The receptors come from an adult with an advanced solid tumor such as melanoma, head and neck, liver or kidney cancer.

The chain is built from TRBV30 and TRBJ2-7; the D is unclear. Germline V gives CDR1 GTSNPN, CDR2 SVGIG (reference sequence). V was trimmed by 1 base and J by 5 bases, leaving 15 bases between them. CDR3 length equals 14 residues. CDR3 residues: CAWSGRYAVNEQYF. For the CDR3, the DNA is TGTGCCTGGAGTGGTCGGTACGCCGTCAACGAGCAGTACTTC.

The chain carries TRBV9 and TRBJ2-7; D gene uncertain. Trimming left V 0 bases short and J 7 bases short, with 5 bases between. The CDR3 loop spans 11 amino acids. Germline lookup yields CDR1 SGDLS and CDR2 YYNGEE. The CDR3 nucleotides read TGTGCCAGCAGCGTAGGCATGGAGCAGTACTTC. Its protein product is CASSVGMEQYF.